The clone carrying this TCR beta chain showed up many times. Its antigen remains unidentified. The data are from a study of CD8 T cells in ankylosing spondylitis. The study, taken as a whole, reports: Made up of eight or nine highly homologous variants, a TCR beta motif appeared characteristic of ankylosing spondylitis blood. A number of the motif variants had already been described in reactive arthritis synovial fluid and blood.

MiXCR, run by TCRdb on the 5' RACE reads, gives a single entry per CDR3 protein. The data hold 450,000 to 550,000 distinct CDR3 sequences, with less than 6% observed a single time. The TCR was taken from a male donor with ankylosing spondylitis. Sequenced input: blood, either unsorted or a sorted T cell fraction (not recorded which).

The CDR3 DNA follows: TGTGCCAGCAGCTTAATTTGGGCTTCCACAGATACGCAGTATTTT. Translating it yields CASSLIWASTDTQYF. The rearrangement links TRBV7-2 to TRBJ2-3; D gene unclear. CDR1 SGHTA and CDR2 FQGNSA come from the germline V gene. CDR3 length: 15 residues. V was trimmed by 2 bases and J by 2 bases, leaving 11 bases between them.